This T cell receptor (beta chain) came from a study of T-cell memory formation after mild COVID-19. Via MiXCR, TCRdb re-called the 5' RACE reads, giving one row per CDR3 protein. The table has 380,000 or so distinct CDR3 sequences, about 13% seen once. The CDR3 spans 15 residues. V lost 6 bases, J lost 6 bases, and 12 bases stayed unmatched. Germline V gives CDR1 DFQATT, CDR2 SNEGSKA (reference sequence). The sequence derives from a man between 18 and 35 years old who had mild COVID-19 (a few samples of this study predate the infection). Cell type and time point are not known. The specimen was PBMCs or a T cell subset sorted from them (not recorded which). This chain joins TRBV20-1 and TRBJ1-5; TRBD1 aligns across 9 bases. CDR3 DNA: TGCAGTGCAGGGGGACCGGACAGGGGAACTCAGCCCCAGCATTTT. Its protein is CSAGGPDRGTQPQHF.